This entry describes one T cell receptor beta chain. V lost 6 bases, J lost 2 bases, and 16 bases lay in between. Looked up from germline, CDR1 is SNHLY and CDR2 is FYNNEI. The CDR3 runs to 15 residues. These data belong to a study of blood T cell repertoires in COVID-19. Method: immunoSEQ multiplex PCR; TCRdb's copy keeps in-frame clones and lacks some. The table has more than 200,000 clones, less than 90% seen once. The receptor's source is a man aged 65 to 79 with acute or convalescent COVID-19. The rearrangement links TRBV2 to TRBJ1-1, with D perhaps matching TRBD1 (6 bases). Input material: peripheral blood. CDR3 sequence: CASRADGTPNTEAFF. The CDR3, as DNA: TGTGCCAGCAGGGCTGACGGGACACCTAACACTGAAGCTTTCTTT.